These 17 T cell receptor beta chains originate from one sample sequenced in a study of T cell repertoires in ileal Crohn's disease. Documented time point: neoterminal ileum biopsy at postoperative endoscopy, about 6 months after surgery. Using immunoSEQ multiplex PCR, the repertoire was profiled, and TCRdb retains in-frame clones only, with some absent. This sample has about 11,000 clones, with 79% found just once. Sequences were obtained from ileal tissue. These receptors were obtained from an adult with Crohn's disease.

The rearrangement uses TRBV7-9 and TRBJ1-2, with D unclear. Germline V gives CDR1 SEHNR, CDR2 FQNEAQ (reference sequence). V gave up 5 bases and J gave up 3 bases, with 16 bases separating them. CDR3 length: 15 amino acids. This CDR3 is CASSNLINYDYGYTF. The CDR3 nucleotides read TGTGCCAGCAGCAACCTTATCAACTACGACTATGGCTACACCTTC.

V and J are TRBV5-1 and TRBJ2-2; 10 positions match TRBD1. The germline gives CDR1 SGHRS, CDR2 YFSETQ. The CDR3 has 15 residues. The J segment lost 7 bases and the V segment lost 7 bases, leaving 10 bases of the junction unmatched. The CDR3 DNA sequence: TGCGCCAGCGCCGGGACAGGGGTTGCGGACGGGGAGCTGTTTTTT. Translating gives CASAGTGVADGELFF.

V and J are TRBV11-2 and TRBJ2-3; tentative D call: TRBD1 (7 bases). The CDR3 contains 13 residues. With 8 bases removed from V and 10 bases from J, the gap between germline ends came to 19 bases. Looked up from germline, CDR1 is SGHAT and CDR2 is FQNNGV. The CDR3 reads CASGGGAYDAQYF. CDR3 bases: TGTGCCAGCGGAGGGGGCGCCTATGACGCGCAGTATTTT.

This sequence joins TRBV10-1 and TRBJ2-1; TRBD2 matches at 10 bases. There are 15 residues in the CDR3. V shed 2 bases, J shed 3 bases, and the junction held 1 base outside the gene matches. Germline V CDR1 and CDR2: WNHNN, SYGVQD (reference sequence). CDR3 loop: CASSEIAGGYNEQFF. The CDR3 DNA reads TGCGCCAGCAGTGAGATAGCGGGGGGCTACAATGAGCAGTTCTTC.

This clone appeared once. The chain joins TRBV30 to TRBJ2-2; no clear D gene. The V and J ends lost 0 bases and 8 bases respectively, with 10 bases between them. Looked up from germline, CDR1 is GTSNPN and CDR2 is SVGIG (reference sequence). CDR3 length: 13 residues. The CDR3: CAWSVLRSGELFF. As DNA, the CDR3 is TGTGCCTGGAGTGTACTCAGGTCGGGGGAGCTGTTTTTT.

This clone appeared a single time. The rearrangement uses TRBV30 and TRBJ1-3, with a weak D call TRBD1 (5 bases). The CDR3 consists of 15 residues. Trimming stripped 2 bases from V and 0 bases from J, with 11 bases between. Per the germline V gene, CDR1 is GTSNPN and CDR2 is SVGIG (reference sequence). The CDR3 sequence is CAWSLEGNSGNTIYF. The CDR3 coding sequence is TGTGCCTGGAGTTTGGAGGGGAACTCTGGAAACACCATATATTTT.

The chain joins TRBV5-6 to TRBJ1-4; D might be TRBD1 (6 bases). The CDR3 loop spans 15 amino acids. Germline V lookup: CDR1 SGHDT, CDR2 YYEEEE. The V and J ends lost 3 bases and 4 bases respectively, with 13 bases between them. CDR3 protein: CASSWRTAFNEKLFF. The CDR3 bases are TGTGCCAGCAGCTGGAGGACAGCTTTTAATGAAAAACTGTTTTTT.

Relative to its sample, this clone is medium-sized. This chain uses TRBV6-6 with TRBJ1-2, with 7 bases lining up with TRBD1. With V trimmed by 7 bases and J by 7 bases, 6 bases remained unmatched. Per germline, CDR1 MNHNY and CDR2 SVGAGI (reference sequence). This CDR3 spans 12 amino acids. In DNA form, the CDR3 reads TGTGCCAGCACCGAGGGGGCGGGTGGCTACACCTTC. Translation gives CASTEGAGGYTF.

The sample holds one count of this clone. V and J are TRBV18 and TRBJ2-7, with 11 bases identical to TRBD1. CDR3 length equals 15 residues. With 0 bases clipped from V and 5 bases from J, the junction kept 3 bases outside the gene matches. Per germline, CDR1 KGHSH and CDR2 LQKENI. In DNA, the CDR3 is TGTGCCAGCTCACCACCTGCGGGACAGGGGGACGAGCAGTACTTC. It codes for CASSPPAGQGDEQYF.

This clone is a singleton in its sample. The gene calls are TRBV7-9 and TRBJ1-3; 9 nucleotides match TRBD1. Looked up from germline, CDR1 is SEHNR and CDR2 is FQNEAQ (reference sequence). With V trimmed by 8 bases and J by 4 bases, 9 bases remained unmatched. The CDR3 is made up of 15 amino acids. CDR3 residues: CASARRDRVGNTIYF. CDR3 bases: TGTGCCAGCGCACGCCGGGACAGGGTCGGAAACACCATATATTTT.

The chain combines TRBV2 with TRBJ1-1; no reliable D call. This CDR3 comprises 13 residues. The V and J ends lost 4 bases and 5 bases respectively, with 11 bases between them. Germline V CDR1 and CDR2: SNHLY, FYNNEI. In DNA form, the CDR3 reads TGTGCCAGCAGTGGGTGGTCGGGGACTGAAGCTTTCTTT. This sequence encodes CASSGWSGTEAFF.

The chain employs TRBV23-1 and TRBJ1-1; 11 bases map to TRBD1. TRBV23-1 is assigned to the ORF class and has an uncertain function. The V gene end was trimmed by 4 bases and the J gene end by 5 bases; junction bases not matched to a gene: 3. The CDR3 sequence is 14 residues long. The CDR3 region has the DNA TGCGCCAGCAGTCCGGGACAGGGGGAGACTGAAGCTTTCTTT. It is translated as CASSPGQGETEAFF.

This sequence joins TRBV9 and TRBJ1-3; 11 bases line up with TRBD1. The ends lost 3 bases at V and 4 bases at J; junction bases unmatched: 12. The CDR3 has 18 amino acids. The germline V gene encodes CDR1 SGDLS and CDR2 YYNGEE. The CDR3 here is CASSETIGQGARGNTIYF. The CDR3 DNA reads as TGTGCCAGCAGCGAGACGATCGGACAGGGGGCGCGAGGAAACACCATATATTTT.

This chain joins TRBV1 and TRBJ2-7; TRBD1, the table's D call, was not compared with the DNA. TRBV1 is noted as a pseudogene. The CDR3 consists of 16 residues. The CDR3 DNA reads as TGCACCATCGTGTCGATCAGGGACAATAAAGTCTACGAGCAGTACTTC. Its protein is CTIVSIRDNKVYEQYF.

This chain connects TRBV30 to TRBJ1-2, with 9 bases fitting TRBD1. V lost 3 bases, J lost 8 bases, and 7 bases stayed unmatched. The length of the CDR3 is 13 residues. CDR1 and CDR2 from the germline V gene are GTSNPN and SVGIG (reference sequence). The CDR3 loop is CAWRTTGGRGYTF. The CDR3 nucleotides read TGTGCCTGGAGGACCACAGGGGGCCGGGGCTACACCTTC. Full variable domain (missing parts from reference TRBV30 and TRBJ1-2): SQTIHQWPATLVQPVGSPLSLECTVEGTSNPNLYWYRQAAGRGLQLLFYSVGIGQISSEVPQNLSASRPQDRQFILSSKKLLLSDSGFYLCAWRTTGGRGYTFGSGTRLTVV.

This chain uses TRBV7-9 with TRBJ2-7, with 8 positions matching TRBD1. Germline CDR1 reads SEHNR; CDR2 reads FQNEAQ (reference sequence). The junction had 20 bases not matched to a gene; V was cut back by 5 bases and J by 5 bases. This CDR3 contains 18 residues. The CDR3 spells CASSPFLVTGQGNNEQYF. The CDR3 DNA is TGTGCCAGCAGCCCCTTCCTCGTTACCGGACAGGGTAACAACGAGCAGTACTTC. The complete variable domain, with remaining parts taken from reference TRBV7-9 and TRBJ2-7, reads DTGVSQNPRHKITKRGQNVTFRCDPISEHNRLYWYRQTLGQGPEFLTYFQNEAQLEKSRLLSDRFSAERPKGSFSTLEIQRTEQGDSAMYLCASSPFLVTGQGNNEQYFGPGTRLTVT.

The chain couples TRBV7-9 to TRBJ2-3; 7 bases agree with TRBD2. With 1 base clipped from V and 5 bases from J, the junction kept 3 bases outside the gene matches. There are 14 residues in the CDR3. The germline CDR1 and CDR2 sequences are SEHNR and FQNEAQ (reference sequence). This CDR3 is CASSLGLARDTQYF. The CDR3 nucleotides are TGTGCCAGCAGCTTAGGACTAGCCAGAGATACGCAGTATTTT.